Listed below are T cell receptor beta chains from one sample, sequenced in a study of Ad26.COV2.S vaccination and SARS-CoV-2 variants. Libraries were prepared by immunoSEQ multiplex PCR; TCRdb keeps only in-frame clonotypes and omits some of them. The table records about 680,000 clones, about 89% of them present only once. The sequencing used peripheral blood, collected in a trial of Ad26.COV2.S vaccine versus placebo. These receptor sequences come from a person between 18 and 65 years old who received the Ad26.COV2.S COVID-19 vaccine or a placebo. CDR3s include the opening cysteine and the closing phenylalanine or tryptophan. D genes are given only for firm matches. Where a row states a size, it is once, few, many or the class of an expanded clone; other rows omit it.

V gene	clone size	J gene	D gene	CDR3 protein	CDR3 DNA
TRBV5-8	.	TRBJ2-7	.	CASVDRDRSYEQYF	TGTGCCAGCGTGGACCGGGACCGCTCCTACGAGCAGTACTTC
TRBV7-2	.	TRBJ2-7	TRBD1	CASTDRDPYEQYF	TGTGCCAGCACCGACAGGGATCCCTACGAGCAGTACTTC
TRBV19	.	TRBJ2-2	TRBD2	CASSPRGLAGDPGELFF	TGTGCCAGTAGTCCCCGTGGACTAGCGGGAGACCCCGGGGAGCTGTTTTTT
TRBV6-5	few	TRBJ1-1	.	CASSYPDSTEAFF	TGTGCCAGCAGTTATCCTGACAGCACTGAAGCTTTCTTT
TRBV20-1	.	TRBJ1-2	.	CSASFVPTGNYGYTF	TGCAGTGCTAGTTTTGTCCCCACAGGGAACTATGGCTACACCTTC
TRBV10-2	.	TRBJ1-2	TRBD1	CASSEAPGQETNYGYTF	TGCGCCAGCAGTGAGGCTCCGGGACAGGAGACTAACTATGGCTACACCTTC
TRBV24-1	.	TRBJ1-5	.	CATSDLEGNQPQHF	TGTGCCACCAGTGATTTAGAGGGGAATCAGCCCCAGCATTTT
TRBV5-5	.	TRBJ2-7	.	CASSLSGTSHEQYF	TGTGCCAGCAGCTTAAGCGGGACATCCCACGAGCAGTACTTC
TRBV6-6	.	TRBJ1-2	.	CASRGGFGSYGYTF	TGTGCCAGCAGGGGAGGGTTTGGGAGCTATGGCTACACCTTC
TRBV9	.	TRBJ2-2	.	CASSVVAGPNTGELFF	TGTGCCAGCAGCGTAGTGGCGGGGCCGAACACCGGGGAGCTGTTTTTT
TRBV5-1	.	TRBJ2-7	TRBD2	CASSTTSGGAYEQYF	TGCGCCAGCAGCACGACTAGCGGGGGGGCCTACGAGCAGTACTTC
TRBV29-1	.	TRBJ2-1	.	CSVELYNEQFF	TGCAGCGTTGAGCTCTACAATGAGCAGTTCTTC
TRBV7-2	.	TRBJ1-2	.	CASSPDSGLGYTF	TGTGCCAGCAGCCCCGACAGCGGCCTTGGCTACACCTTC
TRBV12-3/TRBV12-4	.	TRBJ2-1	.	CASSLNLGEQFF	TGTGCCAGCAGTTTGAATCTGGGTGAGCAGTTCTTC
TRBV7-6	.	TRBJ2-3	.	CASSLAPGSGTDTQYF	TGTGCCAGCAGCTTAGCCCCCGGGAGCGGCACAGATACGCAGTATTTT
TRBV11-2	.	TRBJ1-6	TRBD1	CASSLAGGGSPLHF	TGTGCCAGCAGCTTGGCAGGGGGCGGGTCACCCCTCCACTTT
TRBV19	.	TRBJ2-7	.	CASSITRDVQQYF	TGTGCCAGTAGTATAACGCGGGACGTCCAGCAGTACTTC
TRBV29-1	.	TRBJ2-3	.	CSVRTGLTTDTQYF	TGCAGCGTTAGAACAGGGTTGACCACAGATACGCAGTATTTT
TRBV4-1	.	TRBJ2-3	.	CASSQDRRYTQYF	TGCGCCAGCAGCCAAGATCGCAGATATACGCAGTATTTT
TRBV7-3	once	TRBJ1-1	.	CASKLGMNTEAFF	TGTGCCAGCAAACTGGGTATGAACACTGAAGCTTTCTTT
TRBV2	.	TRBJ1-1	.	CASSGQPGFLNPFF	TGTGCCAGCAGTGGACAACCGGGATTTCTGAACCCTTTCTTT
TRBV11-1	.	TRBJ1-1	.	CASSLDSPAFF	TGTGCCAGCAGCTTGGACAGCCCAGCTTTCTTT
TRBV5-6	.	TRBJ1-1	.	CASRGQLNTEAFF	TGTGCCAGCAGGGGACAACTGAACACTGAAGCTTTCTTT
TRBV6-2/TRBV6-3	.	TRBJ2-7	.	CASSYQPFEQYF	TGTGCCAGCAGTTATCAACCCTTCGAGCAGTACTTC
TRBV4-2	.	TRBJ2-3	.	CASSQEALKMTQYF	TGTGCCAGCAGCCAAGAAGCCCTAAAGATGACGCAGTATTTT
TRBV18	once	TRBJ1-1	.	CASSPSLSGSSTEAFF	TGTGCCAGCTCACCTTCGTTGTCAGGGAGCAGCACTGAAGCTTTCTTT
TRBV5-6	.	TRBJ2-1	.	CASSYPPGDEQFF	TGTGCCAGCAGCTACCCCCCCGGGGATGAGCAGTTCTTC
TRBV6-5	few	TRBJ2-7	TRBD1	CASSYQGQAAYEQYF	TGTGCCAGCAGTTACCAGGGACAGGCAGCCTACGAGCAGTACTTC
TRBV3-1/TRBV3-2	few	TRBJ2-7	.	CASSPGVYEQYF	TGTGCCAGCAGCCCAGGCGTCTACGAGCAGTACTTC
TRBV6-5	many	TRBJ1-1	TRBD1	CASSTTGFGEAFF	TGTGCCAGCAGCACGACAGGGTTCGGTGAAGCTTTCTTT
TRBV5-6	.	TRBJ2-7	.	CASSLGSDPYEQYF	TGTGCCAGCAGCTTGGGATCCGATCCCTACGAGCAGTACTTC
TRBV9	.	TRBJ2-7	.	CASSVAGQPDEQYF	TGTGCCAGCAGCGTAGCGGGACAACCTGACGAGCAGTACTTC
TRBV11-3	once	TRBJ2-7	.	CASSLEGSYEQYF	TGTGCCAGCAGCTTAGAAGGGTCCTACGAGCAGTACTTC
TRBV5-6	.	TRBJ2-1	.	CASSLTNWNAEQFF	TGTGCCAGCAGCTTGACAAATTGGAATGCTGAGCAGTTCTTC
TRBV10-1	.	TRBJ2-1	.	CASSERRTAPNEQFF	TGCGCCAGCAGTGAACGGCGGACCGCCCCCAATGAGCAGTTCTTC
TRBV19	.	TRBJ1-5	TRBD1	CASSIGGGGQPQHF	TGTGCCAGTAGTATAGGAGGGGGCGGTCAGCCCCAGCATTTT
TRBV6-6	.	TRBJ1-2	.	CASLVGGQEGYGYTF	TGTGCCAGTCTCGTGGGCGGCCAAGAGGGCTATGGCTACACCTTC
TRBV5-8	.	TRBJ1-4	.	CASSLRATNEKLFF	TGTGCCAGCAGCTTAAGAGCCACTAATGAAAAACTGTTTTTT
TRBV9	.	TRBJ2-1	TRBD2	CASSLSGVSSYNEQFF	TGTGCCAGCAGCCTTAGCGGGGTAAGCTCCTACAATGAGCAGTTCTTC
TRBV19	.	TRBJ2-5	.	CASSDNQETQYF	TGTGCCAGTAGCGACAACCAAGAGACCCAGTACTTC
TRBV5-6	.	TRBJ2-2	TRBD1	CASSLERGPSTGELFF	TGTGCCAGCAGCTTGGAGAGGGGGCCGAGCACCGGGGAGCTGTTTTTT
TRBV30	.	TRBJ1-1	.	CAWTRIGYTEAFF	TGTGCCTGGACGAGGATTGGGTACACTGAAGCTTTCTTT